These 8 T cell receptor beta chains share one sample of origin, sequenced in a study of blood T cell repertoires in COVID-19. Profiling relied on immunoSEQ multiplex PCR, and the TCRdb table lists in-frame clones only, not all of them. The sample lists about 200,000 clones, around 85% occurring once. Sequenced sample: peripheral blood. Receptors were obtained from a woman between 65 and 79 years old with acute or convalescent COVID-19.

The V call is TRBV5-1, the J call TRBJ2-7; TRBD2 agrees at 12 bases. The CDR3 spans 15 residues. CDR1 SGHRS and CDR2 YFSETQ come from the germline V gene. V lost 3 bases and J lost 6; bases outside the gene matches: 7. CDR3 residues: CASSSSTSGSFEQYF. The CDR3 DNA follows: TGCGCCAGCAGCTCCTCGACTAGCGGGAGTTTCGAGCAGTACTTC.

The chain recombines TRBV10-2 with TRBJ2-7; TRBD1 might be the D (7 bases). This CDR3 has 13 amino acids. Germline CDR1 WSHSY, CDR2 SAAADI. Trimming stripped 9 bases from V and 7 bases from J, with 19 bases between. The CDR3 region has the DNA TGCGCCAGGGATTCAGGGGGGCGTGATGAGCAGTACTTC. It is translated as CARDSGGRDEQYF.

This clone appeared once. This rearrangement joins TRBV5-1 to TRBJ2-7; the D gene is possibly TRBD2 (5 bases). CDR1 SGHRS and CDR2 YFSETQ come from the germline V gene. Between the trimmed V and J ends, which lost 0 bases and 2 bases, there was a span of 12 bases. The CDR3 covers 15 residues. This chain's CDR3 is CASSLASSPTYEQYF. CDR3 sequence (DNA): TGCGCCAGCAGCTTGGCTTCTAGCCCGACCTACGAGCAGTACTTC.

The chain couples TRBV5-1 to TRBJ2-2; TRBD2 aligns across 7 bases. The CDR3 loop spans 14 amino acids. Germline V gene lookup returns CDR1 SGHRS and CDR2 YFSETQ. The V and J ends lost 5 bases and 6 bases, in that order; junction bases with no gene match: 7. Written as DNA, the CDR3 is TGCGCCAGCAGGTCACCGGGGGGATCCGGGGAGCTGTTTTTT. It codes for CASRSPGGSGELFF.

This sequence joins TRBV5-5 and TRBJ2-3; TRBD1 agrees at 7 bases. The CDR3 length is 14 residues. Germline V gene sequence: CDR1 SGHKS, CDR2 YYEKEE (reference sequence). After removal of 4 bases from V and 4 bases from J, the junction contained 6 bases not matched to a gene. CDR3 protein: CASSTGQLADTQYF. The DNA for the CDR3 is TGTGCCAGCAGCACGGGACAGCTCGCAGATACGCAGTATTTT.

The chain carries TRBV11-1 and TRBJ1-5; D might be TRBD1 (5 bases). V lost 4 bases, J lost 0 bases, and 10 bases lay in between. This CDR3 region has 15 residues. Per the germline V gene, CDR1 is SGHAT and CDR2 is FQDESV (reference sequence). DNA of the CDR3: TGTGCCAGCAGCTGGGACTGCAATAGCAATCAGCCCCAGCATTTT. It translates to CASSWDCNSNQPQHF.

CDR3 coding DNA: TGTGCCAGCAGTGAAGACCTAGGACAGTATAATTCACCCCTCCACTTT. It encodes CASSEDLGQYNSPLHF. The chain recombines TRBV2 with TRBJ1-6; TRBD1 might be the D (6 bases). The CDR3 runs 16 residues. Germline CDR1 is SNHLY and CDR2 is FYNNEI. The V end was cut by 1 base, the J end by 4 bases, with 11 bases between.

The CDR3 spells CASTQQARGTEAFF. DNA of the CDR3: TGTGCCAGCACCCAGCAGGCCCGGGGCACTGAAGCTTTCTTT. The chain is built from TRBV5-6 and TRBJ1-1; no reliable D call. This CDR3 spans 14 amino acids. Germline CDR1 is SGHDT and CDR2 is YYEEEE. Trimming took 6 bases from V and 4 from J, leaving 16 bases between them. The full variable domain, with the rest looked up from reference TRBV5-6 and TRBJ1-1, is DAGVTQSPTHLIKTRGQQVTLRCSPKSGHDTVSWYQQALGQGPQFIFQYYEEEERQRGNFPDRFSGHQFPNYSSELNVNALLLGDSALYLCASTQQARGTEAFFGQGTRLTVV.